Presented here are 7 T cell receptor beta chains from one specimen sequenced in a study of shared clonotypes between healthy human individuals. Here immunoSEQ multiplex PCR was the method, and the copy in TCRdb shows in-frame clones only, minus some. The table lists around 2.1 million clones, just over 90% of them singletons. Naive CD8 isolation took CD45RO-negative cells positively selected for CCR7 and excluded terminally differentiated effector memory CD45RA+ cells. Sequenced input: naive CD8+ T cells from PBMCs. Receptors were obtained from a man aged 18 to 35 in good health. Some clones in this sample may be carry-over from other donors' samples.

Worth noting for this clone: The identical CDR3 is also encoded by other nucleotide sequences in the sample. The chain recombines TRBV27 with TRBJ2-1; possible D gene TRBD1, 7 bases. V shed 3 bases and J shed 3 bases, with 12 bases lying between them. Germline V gene sequence: CDR1 MNHEY, CDR2 SMNVEV (reference sequence). This CDR3 comprises 15 residues. Here the CDR3 reads CASSLGQGGYNEQFF. In DNA, the CDR3 is TGTGCCAGCAGTTTGGGTCAGGGGGGCTACAATGAGCAGTTCTTC.

The chain combines TRBV6-1 with TRBJ2-7; 10 bases are a match to TRBD1. CDR1 and CDR2 (germline): MNHNS, SASEGT. The CDR3 is made up of 15 amino acids. Trimming removed 4 bases from V and 3 bases from J; junction bases left unmatched: 6. The CDR3 nucleotides read TGTGCCAGCAGTGCGACGGGACAGGGGATCTACGAGCAGTACTTC. Its protein is CASSATGQGIYEQYF.

This clone is a singleton in its sample. CDR3 in DNA: TGTGCCAGCCCGAGGGCTAGCGGAAGCCCTAGCACAGATACGCAGTATTTT. Residues: CASPRASGSPSTDTQYF. The chain has TRBV2 and TRBJ2-3; 7 nucleotides align to TRBD2. Germline assignment: CDR1 SNHLY and CDR2 FYNNEI. Trimming removed 8 bases from V and 0 bases from J; junction bases left unmatched: 14. The CDR3 consists of 17 residues.

J is TRBJ2-1 and V is TRBV6-5; D is possibly TRBD1 (5 bases). Germline CDR1 reads MNHEY; CDR2 reads SVGAGI. The V end lost 0 bases, the J end lost 6 bases, and 12 bases lay between the germline ends. The CDR3 has 15 amino acids. The CDR3, as DNA: TGTGCCAGCAGTTACTCGATCGCAGGGATCAATGAGCAGTTCTTC. Translation: CASSYSIAGINEQFF.

V is TRBV27 and J is TRBJ2-2; possibly TRBD2 for D (6 bases). There are 15 residues in the CDR3. CDR1 MNHEY and CDR2 SMNVEV come from the germline V gene (reference sequence). V lost 3 bases, J lost 2 bases, and 10 bases lay in between. CDR3 residues: CASSFGGLNTGELFF. The CDR3 DNA reads TGTGCCAGCAGTTTCGGAGGGCTTAACACCGGGGAGCTGTTTTTT.

This chain links TRBV5-6 with TRBJ2-7; 11 positions agree with TRBD1. The CDR3 loop spans 14 amino acids. Germline CDR1 and CDR2: SGHDT and YYEEEE. Trimming at V came to 4 bases and at J to 3 bases, leaving 3 bases not matched to a gene. The CDR3 spells CASSVGTGGYEQYF. The CDR3 DNA reads TGTGCCAGCAGCGTCGGGACAGGGGGCTACGAGCAGTACTTC.

In regard to this clone: This sample also contains other DNA sequences that code for the same CDR3. The chain uses TRBV5-4 and TRBJ1-1; 7 bases are shared with TRBD1. After removal of 3 bases from V and 0 bases from J, the junction contained 2 bases not matched to a gene. This CDR3 comprises 14 residues. Germline loops: CDR1 SGHNT, CDR2 YYREEE (reference sequence). CDR3 DNA: TGTGCCAGCAGCTGGACAGGAGTGAACACTGAAGCTTTCTTT. This codes for CASSWTGVNTEAFF. Full variable domain (rest looked up from reference TRBV5-4 and TRBJ1-1): ETGVTQSPTHLIKTRGQQVTLRCSSQSGHNTVSWYQQALGQGPQFIFQYYREEENGRGNFPPRFSGLQFPNYSSELNVNALELDDSALYLCASSWTGVNTEAFFGQGTRLTVV.